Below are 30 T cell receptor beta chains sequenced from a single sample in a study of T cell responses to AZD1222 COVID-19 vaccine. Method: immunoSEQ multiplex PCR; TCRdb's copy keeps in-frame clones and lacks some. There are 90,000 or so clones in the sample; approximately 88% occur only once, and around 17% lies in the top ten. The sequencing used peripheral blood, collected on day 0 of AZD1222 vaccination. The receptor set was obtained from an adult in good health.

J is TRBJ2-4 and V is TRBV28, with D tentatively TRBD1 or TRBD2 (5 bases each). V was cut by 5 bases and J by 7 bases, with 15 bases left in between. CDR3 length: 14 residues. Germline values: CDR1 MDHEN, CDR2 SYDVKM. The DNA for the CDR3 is TGTGCCAGCAGTCCTCCGGGGCAAATCAACATTCAGTACTTC. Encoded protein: CASSPPGQINIQYF.

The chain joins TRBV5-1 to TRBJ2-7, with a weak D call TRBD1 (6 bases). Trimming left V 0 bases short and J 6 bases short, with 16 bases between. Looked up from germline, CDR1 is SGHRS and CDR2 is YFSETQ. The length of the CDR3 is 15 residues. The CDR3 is CASSLAPGVVGEQYF. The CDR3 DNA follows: TGCGCCAGCAGCTTGGCCCCAGGGGTCGTGGGCGAGCAGTACTTC.

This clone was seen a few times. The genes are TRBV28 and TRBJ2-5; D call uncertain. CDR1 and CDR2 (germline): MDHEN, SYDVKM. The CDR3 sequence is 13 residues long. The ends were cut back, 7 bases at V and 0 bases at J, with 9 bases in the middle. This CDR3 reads CASKYTNQETQYF. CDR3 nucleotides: TGTGCCAGCAAGTATACGAACCAAGAGACCCAGTACTTC.

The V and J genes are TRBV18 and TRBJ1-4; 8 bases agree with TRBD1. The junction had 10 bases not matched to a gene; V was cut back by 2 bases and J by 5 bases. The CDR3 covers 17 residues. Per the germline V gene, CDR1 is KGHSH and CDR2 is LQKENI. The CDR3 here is CASSPNPKTGANEKLFF. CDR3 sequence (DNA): TGTGCCAGCTCACCAAACCCCAAGACAGGGGCAAATGAAAAACTGTTTTTT.

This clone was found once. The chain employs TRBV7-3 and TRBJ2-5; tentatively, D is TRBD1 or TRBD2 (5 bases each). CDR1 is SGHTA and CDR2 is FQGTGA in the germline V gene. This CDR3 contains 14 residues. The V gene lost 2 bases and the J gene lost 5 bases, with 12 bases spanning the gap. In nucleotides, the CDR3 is TGTGCCAGCAGCTTAGTGGGGGACCCCGAGACCCAGTACTTC. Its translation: CASSLVGDPETQYF. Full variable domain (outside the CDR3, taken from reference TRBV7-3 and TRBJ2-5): GAGVSQTPSNKVTEKGKYVELRCDPISGHTALYWYRQSLGQGPEFLIYFQGTGAADDSGLPNDRFFAVRPEGSVSTLKIQRTERGDSAVYLCASSLVGDPETQYFGPGTRLLVL.

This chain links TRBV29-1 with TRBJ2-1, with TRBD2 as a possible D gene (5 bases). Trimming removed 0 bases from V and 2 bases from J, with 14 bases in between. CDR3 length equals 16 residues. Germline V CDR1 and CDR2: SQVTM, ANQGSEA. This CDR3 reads CSVEDYAAETYNEQFF. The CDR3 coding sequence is TGCAGCGTTGAAGATTACGCAGCGGAGACCTACAATGAGCAGTTCTTC.

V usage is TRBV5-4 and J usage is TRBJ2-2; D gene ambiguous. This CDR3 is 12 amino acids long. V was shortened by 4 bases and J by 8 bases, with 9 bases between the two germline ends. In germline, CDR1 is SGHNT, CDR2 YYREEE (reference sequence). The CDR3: CASSRPAGELFF. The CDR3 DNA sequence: TGTGCCAGCAGCCGACCCGCGGGGGAGCTGTTTTTT.

The CDR3 DNA follows: TGTGCCTACCGCCGGGAGGGTCCTTACAATGAGCAGTTCTTC. It is translated as CAYRREGPYNEQFF. The chain uses TRBV6-5 and TRBJ2-1; 8 nucleotides agree with TRBD2. V shed 11 bases and J 4 bases; nucleotides not matched to a gene: 10. Germline CDR1 is MNHEY and CDR2 is SVGAGI. This CDR3 region has 14 residues.

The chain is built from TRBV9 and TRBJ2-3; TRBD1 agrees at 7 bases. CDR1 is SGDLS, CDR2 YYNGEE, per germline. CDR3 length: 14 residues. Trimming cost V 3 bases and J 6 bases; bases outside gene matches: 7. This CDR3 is CASSGRQGTDTQYF. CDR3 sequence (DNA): TGTGCCAGCAGCGGCCGACAGGGAACCGATACGCAGTATTTT.

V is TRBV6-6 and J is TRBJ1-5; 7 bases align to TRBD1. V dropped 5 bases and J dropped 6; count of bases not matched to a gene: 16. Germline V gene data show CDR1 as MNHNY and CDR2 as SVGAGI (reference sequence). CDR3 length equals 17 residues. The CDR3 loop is CASSQPGQIDWGQPQHF. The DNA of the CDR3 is TGTGCCAGCAGTCAACCGGGACAGATCGATTGGGGTCAGCCCCAGCATTTT.

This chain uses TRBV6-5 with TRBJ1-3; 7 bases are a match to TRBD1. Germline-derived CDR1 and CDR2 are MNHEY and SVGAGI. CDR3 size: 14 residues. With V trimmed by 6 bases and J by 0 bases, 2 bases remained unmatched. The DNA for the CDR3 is TGTGCCAGCAGGGACAGGTTCTCTGGAAACACCATATATTTT. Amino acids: CASRDRFSGNTIYF.

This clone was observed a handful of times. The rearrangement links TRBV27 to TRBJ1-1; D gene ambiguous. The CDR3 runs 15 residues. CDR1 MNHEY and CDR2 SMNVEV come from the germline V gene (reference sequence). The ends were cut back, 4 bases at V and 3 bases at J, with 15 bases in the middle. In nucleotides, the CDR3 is TGTGCCAGCAGTTCCCCCTACAGCTCGGACACTGAAGCTTTCTTT. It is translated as CASSSPYSSDTEAFF.

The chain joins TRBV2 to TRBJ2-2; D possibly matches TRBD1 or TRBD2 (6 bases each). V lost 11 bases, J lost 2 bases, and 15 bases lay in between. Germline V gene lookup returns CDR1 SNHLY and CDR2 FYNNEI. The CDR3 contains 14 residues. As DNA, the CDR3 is TGTGCCTCAGGGGCTAGCGCTAACACCGGGGAGCTGTTTTTT. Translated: CASGASANTGELFF.

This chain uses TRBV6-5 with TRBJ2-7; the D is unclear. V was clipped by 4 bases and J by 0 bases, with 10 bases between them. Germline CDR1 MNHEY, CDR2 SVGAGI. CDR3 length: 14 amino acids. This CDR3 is CASSLVQNSYEQYF. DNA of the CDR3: TGTGCCAGCAGTTTGGTACAGAACTCCTACGAGCAGTACTTC.

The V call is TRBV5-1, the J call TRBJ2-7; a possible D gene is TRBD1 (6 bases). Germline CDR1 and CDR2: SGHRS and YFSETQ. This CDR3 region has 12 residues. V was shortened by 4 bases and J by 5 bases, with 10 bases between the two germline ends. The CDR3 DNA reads TGCGCCAGCAGCCGCAACAGGGACGAGCAGTACTTC. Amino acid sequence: CASSRNRDEQYF.

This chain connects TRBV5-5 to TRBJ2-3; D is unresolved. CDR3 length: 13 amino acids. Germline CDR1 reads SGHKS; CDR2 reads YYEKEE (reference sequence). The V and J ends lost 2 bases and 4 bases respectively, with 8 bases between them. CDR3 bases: TGTGCCAGCAGCTTAAGTGATCCAGATACGCAGTATTTT. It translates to CASSLSDPDTQYF.

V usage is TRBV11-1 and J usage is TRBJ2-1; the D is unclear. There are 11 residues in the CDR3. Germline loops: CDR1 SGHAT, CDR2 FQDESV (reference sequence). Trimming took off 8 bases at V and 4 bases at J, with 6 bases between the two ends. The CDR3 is CASLRYNEQFF. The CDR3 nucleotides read TGTGCCAGCCTCAGATACAATGAGCAGTTCTTC.

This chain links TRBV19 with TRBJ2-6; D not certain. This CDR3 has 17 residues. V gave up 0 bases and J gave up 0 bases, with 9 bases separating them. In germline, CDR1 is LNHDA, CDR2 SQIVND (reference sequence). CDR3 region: CASSIEGYLSGANVLTF. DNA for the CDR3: TGTGCCAGTAGTATAGAAGGGTACCTCTCTGGGGCCAACGTCCTGACTTTC.

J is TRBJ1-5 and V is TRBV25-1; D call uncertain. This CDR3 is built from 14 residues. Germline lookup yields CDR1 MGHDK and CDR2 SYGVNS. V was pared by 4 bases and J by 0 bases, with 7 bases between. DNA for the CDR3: TGTGCCAGCAGTGCCACATATAGCAATCAGCCCCAGCATTTT. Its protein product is CASSATYSNQPQHF.

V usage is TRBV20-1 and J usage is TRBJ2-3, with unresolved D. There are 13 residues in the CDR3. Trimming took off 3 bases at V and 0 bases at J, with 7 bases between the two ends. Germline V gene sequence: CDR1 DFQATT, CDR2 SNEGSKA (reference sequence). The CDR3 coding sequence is TGCAGTGCTAGTGGCGACAGCACAGATACGCAGTATTTT. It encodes CSASGDSTDTQYF.

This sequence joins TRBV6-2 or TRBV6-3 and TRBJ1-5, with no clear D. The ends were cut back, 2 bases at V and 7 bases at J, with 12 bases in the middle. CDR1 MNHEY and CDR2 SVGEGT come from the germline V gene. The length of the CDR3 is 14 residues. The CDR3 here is CASSYGQVSQPQHF. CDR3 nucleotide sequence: TGTGCCAGCAGTTACGGGCAGGTAAGCCAGCCCCAGCATTTT.

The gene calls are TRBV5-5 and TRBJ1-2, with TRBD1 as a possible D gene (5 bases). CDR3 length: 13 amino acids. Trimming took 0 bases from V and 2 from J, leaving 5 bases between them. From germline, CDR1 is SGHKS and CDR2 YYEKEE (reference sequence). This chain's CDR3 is CASSLAGNYGYTF. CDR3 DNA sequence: TGTGCCAGCAGCTTGGCAGGGAACTATGGCTACACCTTC.

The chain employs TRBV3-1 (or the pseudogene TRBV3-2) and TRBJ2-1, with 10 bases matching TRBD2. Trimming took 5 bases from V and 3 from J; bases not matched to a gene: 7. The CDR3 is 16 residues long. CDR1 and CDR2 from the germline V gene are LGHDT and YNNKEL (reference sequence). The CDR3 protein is CASSTHWTSGYNEQFF. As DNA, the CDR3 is TGTGCCAGCAGCACACACTGGACTAGCGGCTACAATGAGCAGTTCTTC.

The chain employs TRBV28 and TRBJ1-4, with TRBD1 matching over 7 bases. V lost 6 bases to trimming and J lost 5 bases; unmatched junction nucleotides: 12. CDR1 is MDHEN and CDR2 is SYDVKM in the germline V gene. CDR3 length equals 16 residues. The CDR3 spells CASSPSPQGGNEKLFF. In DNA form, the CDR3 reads TGTGCCAGCAGCCCCAGTCCCCAGGGGGGGAATGAAAAACTGTTTTTT. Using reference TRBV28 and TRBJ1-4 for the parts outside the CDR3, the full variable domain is DVKVTQSSRYLVKRTGEKVFLECVQDMDHENMFWYRQDPGLGLRLIYFSYDVKMKEKGDIPEGYSVSREKKERFSLILESASTNQTSMYLCASSPSPQGGNEKLFFGSGTQLSVL.

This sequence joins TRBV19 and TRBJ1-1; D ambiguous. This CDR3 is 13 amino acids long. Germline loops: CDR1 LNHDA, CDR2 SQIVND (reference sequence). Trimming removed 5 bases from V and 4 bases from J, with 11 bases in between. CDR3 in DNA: TGTGCCAGTAGTCTGTCTGGCTTCACTGAAGCTTTCTTT. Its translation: CASSLSGFTEAFF.

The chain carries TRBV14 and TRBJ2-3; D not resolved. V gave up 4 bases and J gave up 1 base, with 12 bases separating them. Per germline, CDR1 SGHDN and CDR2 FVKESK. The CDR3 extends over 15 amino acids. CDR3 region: CASSPFLGGTDTQYF. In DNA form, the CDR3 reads TGTGCCAGCAGCCCTTTCCTCGGAGGCACAGATACGCAGTATTTT.

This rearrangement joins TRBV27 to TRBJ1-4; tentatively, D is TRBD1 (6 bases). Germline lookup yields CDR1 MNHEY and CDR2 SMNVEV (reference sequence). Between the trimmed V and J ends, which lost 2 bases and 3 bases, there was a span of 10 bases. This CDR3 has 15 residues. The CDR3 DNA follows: TGTGCCAGCAGTTTAGAGGGGGGGCCTAATGAAAAACTGTTTTTT. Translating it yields CASSLEGGPNEKLFF.

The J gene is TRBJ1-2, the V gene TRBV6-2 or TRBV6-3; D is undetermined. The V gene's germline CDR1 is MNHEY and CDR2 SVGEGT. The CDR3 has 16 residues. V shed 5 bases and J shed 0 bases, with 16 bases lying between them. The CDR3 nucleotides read TGTGCCAGCAGTCCGCTCGTCCTGATAGCTAACTATGGCTACACCTTC. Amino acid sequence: CASSPLVLIANYGYTF.

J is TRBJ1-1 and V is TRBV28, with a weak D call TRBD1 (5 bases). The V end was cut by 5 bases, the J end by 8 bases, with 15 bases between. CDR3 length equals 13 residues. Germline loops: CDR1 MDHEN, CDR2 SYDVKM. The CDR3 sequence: CASSRPDSNEAFF. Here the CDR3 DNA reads TGTGCCAGCAGTCGACCTGACAGCAACGAAGCTTTCTTT.

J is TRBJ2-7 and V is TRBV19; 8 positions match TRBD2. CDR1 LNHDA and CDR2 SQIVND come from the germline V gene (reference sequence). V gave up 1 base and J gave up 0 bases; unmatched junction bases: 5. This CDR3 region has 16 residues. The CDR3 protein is CASSIGGTSGSYEQYF. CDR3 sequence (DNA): TGTGCCAGTAGTATAGGGGGAACTAGCGGCTCCTACGAGCAGTACTTC.